The rows below give T cell receptor beta chains drawn from one sample of a study of T-cell reconstitution after alpha-beta-depleted transplantation in children. From the PCR reads, TCRdb called clonotypes with MiXCR, one entry per CDR3 protein. The sample contains more than 250,000 distinct CDR3 sequences, 9.5% to 10% of which appear only once. Sample: PBMCs from the stem cell graft donor, taken from the stem cell graft. All receptors come from a human donor who donated a stem cell graft to a child with SCID. Each CDR3 is given with its conserved first and last residue. Each record gives: J gene, clone size, V gene, D gene, CDR3 protein, CDR3 DNA. D genes are given only for firm matches. Clone size appears in some rows only: once, few, many, or a class for an expanded clone.

TRBJ2-2,many,TRBV6-2/TRBV6-3,NA,CASRRLGAAGELFF,TGTGCCAGCAGGAGGCTAGGCGCCGCCGGGGAGCTGTTTTTT
TRBJ2-7,NA,TRBV5-5,NA,CASSVYLGRAMGEQYF,TGTGCCAGCAGCGTTTACCTGGGACGGGCCATGGGAGAGCAGTACTTC
TRBJ2-5,many,TRBV7-8,NA,CASSRGTQETQYF,TGTGCCAGCTCTAGGGGGACCCAAGAGACCCAGTACTTC
TRBJ1-1,few,TRBV12-3/TRBV12-4,TRBD1,CASSLLGTGTTEAFF,TGTGCCAGCAGTTTACTGGGGACAGGGACCACTGAAGCTTTCTTT
TRBJ1-1,many,TRBV5-1,NA,CASSLDYVNTEAFF,TGCGCCAGCAGCTTGGACTACGTGAACACTGAAGCTTTCTTT
TRBJ2-3,few,TRBV3-1,NA,CASTQVGTGTHTQYF,TGTGCCTCCACCCAAGTGGGGACTGGGACACATACGCAGTATTTT
TRBJ2-5,NA,TRBV15,TRBD2,CATSRDPRTSGGDTQETQYF,TGTGCCACCAGCAGAGATCCTCGGACTAGCGGGGGGGACACGCAAGAGACCCAGTACTTC
TRBJ2-1,few,TRBV20-1,TRBD2,CSARHVTGTSGPTGYNEQFF,TGCAGTGCTAGACATGTTACCGGGACTAGCGGGCCCACTGGGTACAATGAGCAGTTCTTC
TRBJ2-7,NA,TRBV7-9,TRBD1,CASSTGTAPYEQYF,TGTGCCAGCAGCACCGGGACAGCACCCTACGAGCAGTACTTC
TRBJ1-1,few,TRBV7-9,NA,CASSSQGPIDEAFF,TGTGCCAGCAGCTCCCAGGGACCGATTGATGAAGCTTTCTTT
TRBJ1-2,NA,TRBV27,NA,CVVGPLGGYTF,TGTGTCGTGGGGCCCCTCGGGGGCTACACCTTC
TRBJ2-2,few,TRBV12-3/TRBV12-4,TRBD1,CASSPPGQGHGELFF,TGTGCCAGCAGTCCTCCGGGACAGGGGCACGGGGAGCTGTTTTTT
TRBJ2-7,many,TRBV4-1,TRBD1,CASSQGISGQAYEQYF,TGCGCCAGCAGCCAAGGTATATCGGGACAGGCCTACGAGCAGTACTTC
TRBJ2-7,NA,TRBV7-3,NA,CASSITGNYEQYF,TGTGCCAGCAGCATAACAGGGAACTACGAGCAGTACTTC
TRBJ2-3,few,TRBV7-9,TRBD1,CASSLRGDRGDTQYF,TGTGCCAGCAGCTTAAGGGGGGACAGGGGAGATACGCAGTATTTT
TRBJ2-2,many,TRBV5-1,NA,CASSLKHPGELFF,TGCGCCAGCAGCTTGAAGCATCCCGGGGAGCTGTTTTTT
TRBJ2-3,few,TRBV6-1,TRBD1,CASRGQGGTDTQYF,TGTGCCAGCAGGGGACAGGGGGGCACAGATACGCAGTATTTT
TRBJ2-2,NA,TRBV11-2,NA,CASSSNQGGTGELFF,TGTGCCAGCAGCTCCAATCAGGGAGGTACCGGGGAGCTGTTTTTT
TRBJ1-6,few,TRBV15,NA,CATSRVEASNSPLHF,TGTGCCACCAGCAGAGTCGAAGCCTCAAATTCACCCCTCCACTTT
TRBJ2-7,NA,TRBV6-1,NA,CASSEWPGAYYEQYF,TGTGCCAGCAGTGAATGGCCAGGGGCCTACTACGAACAGTACTTC
TRBJ1-1,many,TRBV27,TRBD1,CASRTGGGTEAFF,TGTGCCAGCCGAACAGGGGGTGGCACTGAAGCTTTCTTT
TRBJ2-3,few,TRBV5-1,TRBD2,CASSSRGGGAADTQYF,TGCGCCAGCAGCTCCCGGGGCGGGGGGGCAGCAGATACGCAGTATTTT
TRBJ1-1,few,TRBV11-2,TRBD1,CASSLEDRGITEAFF,TGTGCCAGCAGCTTGGAGGACAGGGGTATCACTGAAGCTTTCTTT
TRBJ1-2,few,TRBV5-1,TRBD1,CASSVRTGNNYGYTF,TGCGCCAGCAGCGTTAGGACAGGGAACAACTATGGCTACACCTTC
TRBJ2-1,NA,TRBV5-1,TRBD2,CASSTRTGEGEQFF,TGCGCCAGCAGCACCCGGACCGGGGAGGGTGAGCAGTTCTTC
TRBJ1-5,NA,TRBV12-3/TRBV12-4,TRBD1,CASRDRGTVSDQPQHF,TGTGCCAGCAGAGACAGGGGGACGGTCTCGGATCAGCCCCAGCATTTT
TRBJ2-2,many,TRBV12-3/TRBV12-4,TRBD2,CASSNARGAGELFF,TGTGCCAGCAGCAACGCCCGGGGGGCCGGGGAGCTGTTTTTT
TRBJ2-1,few,TRBV9,TRBD2,CASSVGSGGYNEQFF,TGTGCCAGCAGCGTAGGATCGGGAGGTTACAATGAGCAGTTCTTC
TRBJ2-1,NA,TRBV11-2,TRBD2,CASSLLDRGGFF,TGTGCCAGCAGCTTATTGGACCGCGGGGGGTTCTTC
TRBJ2-1,NA,TRBV5-8,NA,CASSSFPREQFF,TGTGCCAGCAGCTCTTTCCCCAGGGAGCAGTTCTTC
TRBJ2-7,few,TRBV12-3/TRBV12-4,NA,CASSLRVPEQYF,TGTGCCAGCAGCCTGCGGGTCCCCGAGCAGTACTTC
TRBJ2-1,NA,TRBV10-3,TRBD1,CAISEPGQGFYHEQFF,TGTGCCATCAGTGAGCCGGGACAGGGATTTTACCATGAGCAGTTCTTC
TRBJ2-7,NA,TRBV29-1,NA,CSVGPRDLYEQYF,TGCAGCGTTGGTCCCAGGGACCTATACGAGCAGTACTTC
TRBJ2-1,few,TRBV27,TRBD2,CASSLVGTTTTEQFF,TGTGCCAGCAGTTTAGTCGGGACTACGACCACTGAGCAGTTCTTC
TRBJ2-3,NA,TRBV5-6,NA,CASSPYGAADTQYF,TGTGCCAGCAGCCCCTACGGGGCGGCAGATACGCAGTATTTT
TRBJ1-2,NA,TRBV10-3,TRBD1,CAIRRQGGNYGYTF,TGTGCCATCAGGCGACAGGGGGGTAACTATGGCTACACCTTC
TRBJ1-4,NA,TRBV7-9,NA,CASSPLPGVEKLFF,TGTGCCAGCAGCCCGTTACCGGGAGTTGAAAAACTGTTTTTT
TRBJ2-2,few,TRBV2,NA,CASMRRGTNTGELFF,TGTGCCAGCATGCGTAGGGGCACGAACACCGGGGAGCTGTTTTTT
TRBJ2-3,NA,TRBV20-1,TRBD2,CSAVAGPSTDTQYF,TGCAGTGCTGTAGCGGGACCTAGCACAGATACGCAGTATTTT
TRBJ2-7,many,TRBV5-1,NA,CASSLGRLYEQYF,TGCGCCAGCAGCTTGGGCAGGCTATACGAGCAGTACTTC
TRBJ2-5,NA,TRBV6-5,NA,CASSYSPPTGTRKTQYF,TGTGCCAGCAGTTACTCCCCCCCCACAGGGACCCGTAAGACCCAGTACTTC
TRBJ2-3,many,TRBV3-1,NA,CASSRPGYTDTQYF,TGTGCCAGCAGCCGACCGGGATACACAGATACGCAGTATTTT
TRBJ2-1,few,TRBV20-1,NA,CSARSPSGTFYNEQFF,TGCAGTGCTAGATCCCCCTCCGGGACTTTCTACAATGAGCAGTTCTTC
TRBJ1-5,few,TRBV15,NA,CATSRVKGVSNQPQHF,TGTGCCACCAGCAGAGTTAAAGGGGTTAGCAATCAGCCCCAGCATTTT
TRBJ1-1,NA,TRBV12-3/TRBV12-4,NA,CASSFGRGDTEAFF,TGTGCCAGCAGTTTCGGAAGGGGGGACACTGAAGCTTTCTTT
TRBJ2-7,few,TRBV20-1,NA,CSARGGPRNEQYF,TGCAGTGCTAGAGGCGGACCGCGGAACGAGCAGTACTTC
TRBJ1-1,NA,TRBV11-2,NA,CGVTHGNTEAFF,TGTGGGGTCACCCATGGGAACACTGAAGCTTTCTTT
TRBJ2-2,NA,TRBV19,NA,CATTFVNTGELFF,TGTGCCACTACCTTCGTGAACACCGGGGAGCTGTTTTTT
TRBJ2-1,many,TRBV24-1,TRBD2,CATSDGTRNEQFF,TGTGCCACCAGTGATGGGACTAGGAACGAGCAGTTCTTC
TRBJ2-1,NA,TRBV29-1,NA,CSVPRQASPSIGEQFF,TGCAGCGTTCCACGCCAGGCTAGTCCCTCGATTGGTGAGCAGTTCTTC
TRBJ1-5,few,TRBV5-5,NA,CASAPGDNQPQHF,TGTGCCAGCGCCCCAGGAGACAATCAGCCCCAGCATTTT
TRBJ2-5,many,TRBV12-3/TRBV12-4,NA,CASSLSWEWETQYF,TGTGCCAGCAGTTTATCCTGGGAATGGGAGACCCAGTACTTC
TRBJ2-4,few,TRBV3-1,NA,CASSERVAKNIQYF,TGTGCCAGCAGCGAACGAGTAGCCAAAAACATTCAGTACTTC